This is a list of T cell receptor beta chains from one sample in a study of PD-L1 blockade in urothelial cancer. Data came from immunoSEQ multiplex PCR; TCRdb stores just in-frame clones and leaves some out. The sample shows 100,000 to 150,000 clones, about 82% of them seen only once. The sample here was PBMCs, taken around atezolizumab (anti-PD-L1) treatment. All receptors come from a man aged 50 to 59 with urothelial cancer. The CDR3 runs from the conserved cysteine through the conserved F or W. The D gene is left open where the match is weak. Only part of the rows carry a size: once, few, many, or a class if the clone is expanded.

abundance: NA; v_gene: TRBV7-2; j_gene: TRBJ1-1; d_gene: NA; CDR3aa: CASGDYTGSEAFF; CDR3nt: TGTGCCAGCGGAGACTATACCGGATCTGAAGCTTTCTTT
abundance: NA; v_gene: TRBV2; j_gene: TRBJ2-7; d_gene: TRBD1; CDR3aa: CASRRPGTDYEQYF; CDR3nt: TGTGCCAGCAGACGACCCGGGACAGACTACGAGCAGTACTTC
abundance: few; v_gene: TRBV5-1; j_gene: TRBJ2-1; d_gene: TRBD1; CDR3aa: CASTQGQEHNEQFF; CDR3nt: TGCGCCAGCACCCAAGGACAGGAACACAATGAGCAGTTCTTC
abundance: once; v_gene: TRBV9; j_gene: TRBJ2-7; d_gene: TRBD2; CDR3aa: CASSPGLAGYEQYF; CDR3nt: TGTGCCAGCAGCCCCGGACTAGCGGGCTACGAGCAGTACTTC
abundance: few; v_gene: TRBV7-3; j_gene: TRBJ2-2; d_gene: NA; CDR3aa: CASSSSPPGTGELFF; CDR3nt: TGTGCCAGCAGCTCCTCCCCCCCCGGTACCGGGGAGCTGTTTTTT
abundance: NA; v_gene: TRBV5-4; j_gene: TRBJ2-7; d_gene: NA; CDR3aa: CASSSPPAAYEQYF; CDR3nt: TGTGCCAGCAGCTCCCCGCCCGCGGCCTACGAGCAGTACTTC
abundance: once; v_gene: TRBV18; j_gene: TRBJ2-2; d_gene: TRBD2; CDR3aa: CASSLNLAGNTGELFF; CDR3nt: TGTGCCAGCTCACTGAATCTAGCGGGAAACACCGGGGAGCTGTTTTTT
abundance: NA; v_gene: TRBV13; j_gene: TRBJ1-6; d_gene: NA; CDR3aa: CASYTRETYSPLHF; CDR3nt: TGTGCCAGCTATACTCGGGAGACCTATTCACCCCTCCACTTT
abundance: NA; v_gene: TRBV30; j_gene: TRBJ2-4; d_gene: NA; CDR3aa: CAWASAGKNIQYF; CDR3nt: TGTGCCTGGGCCTCCGCGGGAAAAAACATTCAGTACTTC
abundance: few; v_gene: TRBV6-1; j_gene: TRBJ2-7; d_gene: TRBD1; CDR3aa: CASSVQGQGANYEQYF; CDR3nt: TGTGCCAGCAGTGTCCAGGGACAGGGGGCGAATTACGAGCAGTACTTC
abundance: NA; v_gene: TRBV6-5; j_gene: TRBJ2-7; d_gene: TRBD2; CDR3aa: CASSLGTSGSYEQYF; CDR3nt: TGTGCCAGCTCCCTCGGGACTAGCGGCTCCTACGAGCAGTACTTC
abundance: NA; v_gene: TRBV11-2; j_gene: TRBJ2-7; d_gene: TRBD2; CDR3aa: CASSLTLAADYEQYF; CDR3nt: TGTGCCAGCAGCTTAACGCTAGCGGCAGATTACGAGCAGTACTTC
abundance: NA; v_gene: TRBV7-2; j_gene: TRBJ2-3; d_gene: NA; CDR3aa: CASTPGSSLRDTQYF; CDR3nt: TGTGCCAGCACCCCGGGGAGCAGTCTTAGGGATACGCAGTATTTT
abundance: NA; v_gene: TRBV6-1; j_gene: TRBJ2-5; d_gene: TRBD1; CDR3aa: CASSEAWDRQETQYF; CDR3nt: TGTGCCAGCAGTGAAGCGTGGGACAGACAAGAGACCCAATACTTC
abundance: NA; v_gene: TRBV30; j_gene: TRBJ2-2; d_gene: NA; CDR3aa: CACPPGTKNTGELFF; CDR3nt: TGTGCCTGCCCCCCCGGGACAAAAAACACCGGGGAGCTGTTTTTT
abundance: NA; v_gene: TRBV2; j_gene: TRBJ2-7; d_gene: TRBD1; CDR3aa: CASSGQGIGNWYF; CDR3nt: TGTGCCAGCAGTGGACAGGGTATCGGCAACTGGTACTTC
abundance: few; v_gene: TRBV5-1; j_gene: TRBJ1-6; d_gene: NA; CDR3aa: CASSLVTGHNSPLHF; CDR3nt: TGCGCCAGCAGCTTGGTGACAGGTCATAATTCACCCCTCCACTTT
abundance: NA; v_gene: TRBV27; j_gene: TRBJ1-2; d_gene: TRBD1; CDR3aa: CASSTRQGVYTF; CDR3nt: TGTGCCAGCAGTACCCGACAGGGCGTCTACACCTTC
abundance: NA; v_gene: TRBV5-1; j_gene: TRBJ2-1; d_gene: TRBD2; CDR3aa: CASSALAGVGGQNEQFF; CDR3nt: TGCGCCAGTTCCGCACTAGCGGGAGTGGGGGGGCAAAATGAGCAGTTCTTC
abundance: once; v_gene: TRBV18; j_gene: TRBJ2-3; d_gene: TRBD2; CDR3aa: CASSPAGTRLPGTQYF; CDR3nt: TGTGCCAGCTCACCCGCCGGGACTAGGCTCCCGGGTACGCAGTATTTT
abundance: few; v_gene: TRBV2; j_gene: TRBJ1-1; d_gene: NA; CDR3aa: CASTLLSYTEAFF; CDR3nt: TGTGCCAGCACCCTCCTGTCGTACACTGAAGCTTTCTTT
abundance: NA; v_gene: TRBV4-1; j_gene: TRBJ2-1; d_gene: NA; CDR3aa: CASSQTSTPYNEQFF; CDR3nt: TGCGCCAGCAGCCAGACTAGTACCCCTTACAATGAGCAGTTCTTC
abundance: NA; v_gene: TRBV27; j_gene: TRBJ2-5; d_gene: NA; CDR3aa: CASSLRRSGETQYF; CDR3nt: TGTGCCAGCAGTTTACGACGGAGCGGAGAGACCCAGTACTTC
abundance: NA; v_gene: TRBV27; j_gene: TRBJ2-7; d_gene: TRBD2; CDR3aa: CASSSGLVFHEQYF; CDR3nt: TGTGCCAGCAGTTCGGGACTAGTGTTCCACGAGCAGTACTTC
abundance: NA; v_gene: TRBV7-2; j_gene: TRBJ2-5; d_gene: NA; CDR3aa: CASSLGRGETQYF; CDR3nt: TGTGCCAGCAGCTTAGGCAGGGGAGAGACCCAGTACTTC
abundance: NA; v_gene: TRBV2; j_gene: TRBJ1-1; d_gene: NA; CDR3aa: CASSVVPGNTEAFF; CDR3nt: TGTGCCAGCAGTGTGGTTCCAGGGAACACTGAAGCTTTCTTT